These 28 T cell receptor beta chains were sequenced from one sample in a study of shared clonotypes between healthy human individuals. The repertoire was sequenced with immunoSEQ multiplex PCR; TCRdb's copy has only in-frame clones and lacks some. The sample holds 1,500,000 or so clones, around 98.5% seen once. The sequenced sample was naive CD4+ T cells sorted from blood. This sample's subset: CD45RA+ positively selected. These TCRs come from a man between 25 and 39 years old in good health.

The gene calls are TRBV11-2 and TRBJ2-7, with TRBD2 matching over 14 bases. Losses at the gene ends were 5 bases for V and 0 bases for J; bases not matched to a gene: 6. The CDR3 covers 17 residues. Germline-derived CDR1 and CDR2 are SGHAT and FQNNGV. Here the CDR3 reads CASSPLTSGRASYEQYF. Written as DNA, the CDR3 is TGTGCCAGCAGCCCCCTGACTAGCGGGAGGGCCTCCTACGAGCAGTACTTC.

The gene calls are TRBV5-5 and TRBJ2-1; the D is unclear. Germline assignment: CDR1 SGHKS and CDR2 YYEKEE (reference sequence). The CDR3 loop spans 14 amino acids. Trimming removed 0 bases from V and 2 bases from J, with 6 bases in between. CDR3 loop: CASSLGLTYNEQFF. The CDR3 DNA follows: TGTGCCAGCAGCTTGGGACTGACCTACAATGAGCAGTTCTTC.

This chain joins TRBV19 and TRBJ1-2; D gene uncertain. There are 13 residues in the CDR3. The V gene lost 5 bases and the J gene lost 7 bases, with 14 bases spanning the gap. The germline gives CDR1 LNHDA, CDR2 SQIVND (reference sequence). DNA of the CDR3: TGTGCCAGTAGTGCAGTCGTACGGGGTGGCTACACCTTC. Translating gives CASSAVVRGGYTF.

The chain combines TRBV29-1 with TRBJ1-2; the match to TRBD1 covers 9 bases. The CDR3 is made up of 14 amino acids. The germline V gene encodes CDR1 SQVTM and CDR2 ANQGSEA. The V segment lost 4 bases and the J segment 8 bases; nucleotides outside the gene matches: 11. The CDR3 spells CSVVKTGGNGGYTF. Here the CDR3 DNA reads TGCAGCGTTGTGAAGACAGGGGGTAATGGCGGCTACACCTTC.

The gene calls are TRBV5-5 and TRBJ2-1; TRBD2 aligns across 9 bases. CDR3 length: 18 residues. Per germline, CDR1 SGHKS and CDR2 YYEKEE (reference sequence). V lost 4 bases to trimming and J lost 1 base; unmatched junction nucleotides: 12. For the CDR3, the DNA is TGTGCCAGCAGCGCGAGAGCCCTAGCGGGAAATTCCTACAATGAGCAGTTCTTC. Encoded protein: CASSARALAGNSYNEQFF.

This chain joins TRBV19 and TRBJ2-3; 7 bases fit TRBD2. Germline-derived CDR1 and CDR2 are LNHDA and SQIVND (reference sequence). CDR3 length: 16 amino acids. The V gene end was trimmed by 0 bases and the J gene end by 5 bases; junction bases not matched to a gene: 8. The CDR3 DNA reads TGTGCCAGTAGTATAGAACTTGCGGGAGCTGTAGATACGCAGTATTTT. Its protein product is CASSIELAGAVDTQYF.

The sample holds a few counts of this clone. This specimen includes other DNA sequences encoding the same CDR3. This chain uses TRBV5-1 with TRBJ2-3; no clear D. Deletions cut 2 bases from V and 0 bases from J, with 1 base between. Germline V lookup: CDR1 SGHRS, CDR2 YFSETQ. CDR3 length equals 12 residues. The CDR3 DNA reads as TGCGCCAGCAGCTTTAGCACAGATACGCAGTATTTT. Residues: CASSFSTDTQYF. Looking up the rest from reference TRBV5-1 and TRBJ2-3 gives the full variable domain: KAGVTQTPRYLIKTRGQQVTLSCSPISGHRSVSWYQQTPGQGLQFLFEYFSETQRNKGNFPGRFSGRQFSNSRSEMNVSTLELGDSALYLCASSFSTDTQYFGPGTRLTVL.

This chain connects TRBV4-2 to TRBJ2-7; the match to TRBD2 covers 7 bases. The CDR3 length is 14 residues. Trimming at V came to 5 bases and at J to 1 base, leaving 5 bases not matched to a gene. In germline, CDR1 is LGHNA, CDR2 YNFKEQ. The CDR3 DNA follows: TGTGCCAGCAGCTTGAGGGAGGGGTCCTACGAGCAGTACTTC. It is translated as CASSLREGSYEQYF.

About this clone itself: Other DNA sequences in the same sample also yield this CDR3. This rearrangement joins TRBV5-1 to TRBJ2-5; unclear D gene. V was cut by 1 base and J by 2 bases, with 9 bases left in between. The CDR3 has 14 residues. Germline V gene sequence: CDR1 SGHRS, CDR2 YFSETQ. DNA for the CDR3: TGCGCCAGCAGCTTGCTGACGGCACAAGAGACCCAGTACTTC. This sequence encodes CASSLLTAQETQYF.

V is TRBV5-6 and J is TRBJ2-1; TRBD2 matches at 16 bases. CDR1 is SGHDT and CDR2 is YYEEEE in the germline V gene. This CDR3 contains 17 residues. With 2 bases clipped from V and 9 bases from J, the junction kept 8 bases outside the gene matches. The CDR3: CASSFGTSGRAPGEQFF. CDR3 sequence (DNA): TGTGCCAGCAGCTTCGGGACTAGCGGGAGGGCTCCAGGTGAGCAGTTCTTC.

The chain carries TRBV21-1 and TRBJ2-3; TRBD2, the table's D call, lacks a check against the DNA. TRBV21-1 is termed a pseudogene. CDR3 size: 15 residues. In DNA, the CDR3 is TGTGCCAGCAGCACCCTAGAAGGAGGTACAGATACGCAGTATTTT. This gives the protein CASSTLEGGTDTQYF.

The genes are TRBV5-1 and TRBJ2-7, with 8 bases matching TRBD1. This CDR3 spans 16 amino acids. Trimming took 5 bases from V and 0 from J; bases not matched to a gene: 10. Germline assignment: CDR1 SGHRS and CDR2 YFSETQ. The CDR3 sequence is CASSSHRDRSSYEQYF. The CDR3 DNA sequence: TGCGCCAGCAGTTCCCATCGGGACAGGAGCTCCTACGAGCAGTACTTC.

The chain recombines TRBV7-2 with TRBJ2-5; 7 bases agree with TRBD1. This CDR3 has 18 residues. Germline V gives CDR1 SGHTA, CDR2 FQGNSA. V shed 0 bases and J 1 base; nucleotides not matched to a gene: 11. The CDR3 here is CASSLAPKGRGSQETQYF. In nucleotides, the CDR3 is TGTGCCAGCAGCTTAGCTCCGAAGGGCAGGGGGTCCCAAGAGACCCAGTACTTC.

This chain connects TRBV5-1 to TRBJ2-1; D is unresolved. Germline loops: CDR1 SGHRS, CDR2 YFSETQ. V lost 1 base, J lost 10 bases, and 9 bases lay in between. The CDR3 covers 12 residues. CDR3 protein: CASSLPQEEQFF. CDR3 in DNA: TGCGCCAGCAGCTTGCCGCAGGAGGAGCAGTTCTTC.

This chain connects TRBV15 to TRBJ2-7, with 9 bases identical to TRBD1. CDR1 is LNHNV, CDR2 YYDKDF, per germline (reference sequence). V lost 3 bases and J lost 4; bases outside the gene matches: 10. This CDR3 contains 16 residues. CDR3 loop: CATSRGWGQGNYEQYF. DNA of the CDR3: TGTGCCACCAGCAGGGGCTGGGGACAGGGCAATTACGAGCAGTACTTC.

V and J are TRBV18 and TRBJ2-1; 7 positions match TRBD2. CDR1 and CDR2 (germline): KGHSH, LQKENI. This CDR3 contains 17 residues. V was clipped by 2 bases and J by 1 base; unmatched bases: 8. The CDR3 reads CASSPKERLASYNEQFF. The DNA for the CDR3 is TGTGCCAGCTCACCAAAAGAGAGACTAGCTTCCTACAATGAGCAGTTCTTC. Combining the CDR3 with reference TRBV18 and TRBJ2-1 gives the whole variable domain NAGVMQNPRHLVRRRGQEARLRCSPMKGHSHVYWYRQLPEEGLKFMVYLQKENIIDESGMPKERFSAEFPKEGPSILRIQQVVRGDSAAYFCASSPKERLASYNEQFFGPGTRLTVL.

The chain recombines TRBV5-1 with TRBJ2-2, with D hard to call. From germline, CDR1 is SGHRS and CDR2 YFSETQ. The CDR3 has 16 amino acids. The V end was cut by 4 bases, the J end by 6 bases, with 19 bases between. CDR3 DNA sequence: TGCGCCAGCAGCAAGCTCGGCAGAGAGGCTGCCGGGGAGCTGTTTTTT. This gives the protein CASSKLGREAAGELFF.

This clone was detected once. J is TRBJ2-7 and V is TRBV6-5; D gene ambiguous. CDR1 and CDR2 from the germline V gene are MNHEY and SVGAGI. The CDR3 loop spans 15 amino acids. Trimming took 7 bases from V and 5 from J, leaving 21 bases between them. This CDR3 is CASTPRFPGLHEQYF. CDR3 nucleotides: TGTGCCAGCACCCCTCGATTTCCGGGTCTCCACGAGCAGTACTTC.

The chain has TRBV19 and TRBJ2-7; TRBD1 matches 8 bases. This CDR3 has 15 amino acids. CDR1 is LNHDA and CDR2 is SQIVND in the germline V gene (reference sequence). V lost 6 bases to trimming and J lost 1 base; unmatched junction nucleotides: 8. The CDR3 nucleotides read TGTGCCAGTAGCCTCCGTTGGACAGGGTCCTACGAGCAGTACTTC. Residues: CASSLRWTGSYEQYF.

The CDR3 sequence is CASRARGEGETQYF. CDR3 nucleotide sequence: TGTGCCAGCAGGGCCAGGGGGGAAGGAGAGACCCAGTACTTC. The gene calls are TRBV11-3 and TRBJ2-5, with D perhaps TRBD1 (7 bases). Trimming shortened V by 6 bases and J by 4 bases, and 15 bases separated the two germline ends. CDR1 is SGHNT and CDR2 is YENEEA in the germline V gene. The CDR3 has 14 residues.

The V and J genes are TRBV30 and TRBJ1-1, with 8 positions matching TRBD1. CDR3 length equals 13 residues. Germline assignment: CDR1 GTSNPN and CDR2 SVGIG (reference sequence). The ends lost 4 bases at V and 1 base at J; junction bases unmatched: 2. The CDR3 here is CAWTGTGNTEAFF. The CDR3 bases are TGTGCCTGGACCGGGACAGGGAACACTGAAGCTTTCTTT.

Note on this clone: A read error may account for a junction end that differs from germline. The V and J genes are TRBV7-7 and TRBJ2-1, with D maybe TRBD2 (6 bases). The CDR3 runs to 15 residues. The germline V gene has CDR1 SSHAT and CDR2 FNYEAQ (reference sequence). The CDR3: CASSLASGSHNEQFF. CDR3 bases: TGTGCTAGCAGCTTAGCCAGCGGGTCCCACAATGAGCAGTTCTTC.

This rearrangement joins TRBV18 to TRBJ1-5; no clear D gene. Trimming removed 6 bases at V and 4 bases at J, with 10 bases between. CDR1 is KGHSH, CDR2 LQKENI, per germline. This CDR3 region has 13 residues. The CDR3 loop is CASSIGNNQPQHF. The CDR3 coding sequence is TGTGCCAGCTCGATTGGTAATAATCAGCCCCAGCATTTT.

This clone was seen only once. Other DNA sequences in the sample encode the same CDR3. The chain combines TRBV6-5 with TRBJ2-3; D is ambiguous. Germline CDR1 and CDR2: MNHEY and SVGAGI. The ends were cut back, 2 bases at V and 0 bases at J, with 9 bases in the middle. The CDR3 runs to 15 residues. CDR3 DNA: TGTGCCAGCAGTTACGGCACTTCTAGCACAGATACGCAGTATTTT. Translation gives CASSYGTSSTDTQYF.

This chain joins TRBV7-9 and TRBJ2-5; D unclear. The CDR3 has 15 residues. Trimming took 2 bases from V and 3 from J, leaving 13 bases between them. Germline CDR1 is SEHNR and CDR2 is FQNEAQ (reference sequence). CDR3 residues: CASSLRSGPKETQYF. The CDR3 DNA reads TGTGCCAGCAGCTTAAGGTCAGGCCCCAAAGAGACCCAGTACTTC.

The chain employs TRBV5-1 and TRBJ2-1; 9 nucleotides match TRBD2. Per germline, CDR1 SGHRS and CDR2 YFSETQ. The ends lost 2 bases at V and 9 bases at J; junction bases unmatched: 9. This CDR3 region has 15 residues. This CDR3 reads CASSFGTSTPAEQFF. CDR3 bases: TGCGCCAGCAGCTTCGGGACTAGCACGCCTGCTGAGCAGTTCTTC. The full variable domain, with the rest looked up from reference TRBV5-1 and TRBJ2-1, is KAGVTQTPRYLIKTRGQQVTLSCSPISGHRSVSWYQQTPGQGLQFLFEYFSETQRNKGNFPGRFSGRQFSNSRSEMNVSTLELGDSALYLCASSFGTSTPAEQFFGPGTRLTVL.

The chain joins TRBV7-9 to TRBJ2-2; 11 nucleotides line up with TRBD2. CDR3 size: 16 residues. After removal of 5 bases from V and 1 base from J, the junction contained 3 bases not matched to a gene. The germline CDR1 and CDR2 sequences are SEHNR and FQNEAQ (reference sequence). The CDR3 DNA follows: TGTGCCAGCAGCCGCGGGACTAGCGGGAACACCGGGGAGCTGTTTTTT. Translated, it gives CASSRGTSGNTGELFF.

The rearrangement joins TRBV10-1 to TRBJ2-3, with D tentatively TRBD2 (5 bases). The V and J ends lost 3 bases and 4 bases respectively, with 11 bases between them. The CDR3 loop spans 14 amino acids. Germline loops: CDR1 WNHNN, CDR2 SYGVQD (reference sequence). The CDR3 coding sequence is TGCGCCAGCAGTGAACGGGGTTCCGCAGATACGCAGTATTTT. Protein sequence: CASSERGSADTQYF.